This TCR beta chain was captured by sequencing in a study of blood T cell repertoires in COVID-19. Study-level background: Sites in the United States, Italy and Spain provided acute and convalescent COVID-19 samples. PBMCs, B-cell-depleted T cells, or T cells provided the cDNA or gDNA that made up the material.

This clone showed up just a few times. As originally analysed: The authors estimated nucleated cell counts from reference gene primer amplification. Libraries were prepared by immunoSEQ multiplex PCR; TCRdb keeps only in-frame clonotypes and omits some of them. V, J and clone size were drawn from that table, and D and trimming were deduced from the DNA. Of under 200,000 clones listed, 70% to 90% are singletons. The CDR3 contains 13 residues. The V end was cut by 0 bases, the J end by 12 bases, with 11 bases between. Germline values: CDR1 LGHDT, CDR2 YNNKEL (reference sequence). This receptor was obtained from a woman of 80 years or more with acute or convalescent COVID-19. The source material was peripheral blood. V and J are TRBV3-1 (or the pseudogene TRBV3-2) and TRBJ2-2, with a weak D call TRBD2 (5 bases). The CDR3 bases are TGTGCCAGCAGCCAAGAGGGGAGCCTGCAGCTGTTTTTT. Translation gives CASSQEGSLQLFF.